Sequencing of this T cell receptor beta chain was carried out in a study of cytomegalovirus exposure and HLA in healthy donors. Remarks on this clone: Its antigen is unidentified.

Whole-study findings and limits: V- and J-gene trimming of TCR beta was linked (in a later analysis) to a missense DCLRE1C variant.

Trimming removed 4 bases from V and 1 base from J; junction bases left unmatched: 5. The CDR3 runs to 15 residues. Germline values: CDR1 SGHRS, CDR2 YFSETQ. Amplification used 60 Vbeta primers and 13 Jbeta primers. Clones were read by immunoSEQ multiplex PCR, and TCRdb kept only the in-frame ones, dropping some. Seen here are 100,000 or so clones, more than 65% observed once, and the top ten hold over 4%. The receptor was derived from a woman under 30 in good health and CMV-seropositive. The chain joins TRBV5-1 to TRBJ2-1, with 7 nucleotides matching TRBD2. The sample was PBMCs. CDR3 protein: CASSGPSGSYNEQFF. DNA for the CDR3: TGCGCCAGCAGCGGGCCTAGCGGATCCTACAATGAGCAGTTCTTC.